These 9 T cell receptor beta chains came from one sample sequenced in a study of post-analysis software for immune sequencing data (dated by TCRdb to the mid-2010s). On the study overall, not on this receptor specifically: Patients showed significantly higher frequencies than controls for a handful of TRBV segments, among them TRBV5-6, TRBV5-1 and TRBV20-1.

The antigens these receptors bind are not known. Libraries came from PCR. Sequenced using an Illumina HiSeq 2500. To reduce PCR and sequencing biases, unique molecular identifiers were built into the TCR beta cDNA libraries. Using fastp at Q25 and MiXCR, TCRdb reprocessed the public reads and kept productive beta chains. Rows are unified per CDR3 protein, each entry keeping the most common DNA and genes. Here the sample has hundreds of thousands of distinct CDR3 sequences; about 32% occur a single time. The ten largest clones add up to around 0.6% of the sample. The sequenced material came from blood. The receptors were sampled from a girl aged 5-17 years with multiple sclerosis.

The chain combines TRBV27 with TRBJ2-5; TRBD2 matches 7 bases. The J call may be in error: the DNA end matches TRBJ2-7 better. Germline V gives CDR1 MNHEY, CDR2 SMNVEV (reference sequence). This CDR3 region has 15 residues. The CDR3 sequence is CASSHSGTTYYEQYF. As DNA, the CDR3 is TGTGCCAGCAGCCACTCCGGGACTACCTACTACGAGCAGTACTTC.

This clonotype was counted between two and nine times. The J gene is TRBJ1-4, the V gene TRBV5-1; D is unresolved. The germline gives CDR1 SGHRS, CDR2 YFSETQ. This CDR3 is 13 amino acids long. V lost 5 bases to trimming and J lost 7 bases, with 12 bases between them. Here the CDR3 reads CASRSLEREKLFF. As DNA, the CDR3 is TGCGCCAGCAGAAGTCTTGAGCGTGAAAAACTGTTTTTT.

The CDR3 region is CSARGTESYGYTF. Here the CDR3 DNA reads TGCAGTGCTAGAGGGACAGAATCCTATGGCTACACCTTC. The rearrangement uses TRBV20-1 and TRBJ1-2; D is possibly TRBD1 (6 bases). Trimming took 1 base from V and 4 from J, leaving 10 bases between them. The V gene's germline CDR1 is DFQATT and CDR2 SNEGSKA (reference sequence). There are 13 residues in the CDR3.

The rearrangement links TRBV14 to TRBJ1-5; D possibly corresponds to TRBD1 (5 bases). Trimming pared 3 bases from V and 7 bases from J, leaving 13 bases between. CDR1 and CDR2 (germline): SGHDN, FVKESK. This CDR3 comprises 14 residues. CDR3 residues: CASSQGQYGQPQHF. CDR3 DNA: TGTGCCAGCAGCCAGGGGCAGTATGGACAGCCCCAGCATTTT. The full variable domain, with the rest looked up from reference TRBV14 and TRBJ1-5, is EAGVTQFPSHSVIEKGQTVTLRCDPISGHDNLYWYRRVMGKEIKFLLHFVKESKQDESGMPNNRFLAERTGGTYSTLKVQPAELEDSGVYFCASSQGQYGQPQHFGDGTRLSIL.

This clonotype was seen ten or more times. The V call is TRBV7-2, the J call TRBJ1-2; D is unclear. V was trimmed by 4 bases and J by 4 bases, leaving 19 bases between them. CDR3 size: 16 residues. The germline V gene encodes CDR1 SGHTA and CDR2 FQGNSA. The CDR3 sequence: CASSSGPDGETYGYTF. The CDR3, as DNA: TGTGCCAGCAGCTCCGGGCCGGACGGGGAAACCTATGGCTACACCTTC.

The gene calls are TRBV12-3 or TRBV12-4 and TRBJ2-6, with D uncertain. V lost 6 bases to trimming and J lost 1 base, with 10 bases between them. The length of the CDR3 is 15 residues. The CDR3 loop is CASSRTMSGANVLTF. CDR3 DNA sequence: TGTGCCAGCAGCCGTACAATGTCTGGGGCCAACGTCCTGACTTTC.

Worth noting for this clonotype: The junction shows a germline mismatch at one end, possibly a read error. The V gene is TRBV6-5, the J gene TRBJ2-3, with D perhaps TRBD1 or TRBD2 (5 bases each). The CDR3 length is 14 residues. Per the germline V gene, CDR1 is MNHEY and CDR2 is SVGAGI. The CDR3 nucleotides read TGTGCCAGCAGTTACGGGGGTAGCACAGATACGGAGTATTTT. Amino acid sequence: CASSYGGSTDTEYF.

This chain connects TRBV7-9 to TRBJ2-1, with a tentative D call TRBD1 (5 bases). The CDR3 sequence is 16 residues long. Germline lookup yields CDR1 SEHNR and CDR2 FQNEAQ (reference sequence). V was trimmed by 5 bases and J by 6 bases, leaving 20 bases between them. CDR3 loop: CASSPSRAPGPNEQFF. The CDR3 DNA reads as TGTGCCAGCAGCCCTAGTCGGGCCCCAGGGCCCAATGAGCAGTTCTTC.

This clonotype was detected only a few times. This chain links TRBV29-1 with TRBJ2-3; 7 bases align to TRBD1. V trimming: 4 bases; J trimming: 6 bases; junction bases outside the gene matches: 13. Germline CDR1 SQVTM, CDR2 ANQGSEA. CDR3 size: 15 residues. CDR3 nucleotide sequence: TGCAGCGTTGGAGAAGAAGCGACAGGGTGGGATACGCAGTATTTT. It translates to CSVGEEATGWDTQYF.